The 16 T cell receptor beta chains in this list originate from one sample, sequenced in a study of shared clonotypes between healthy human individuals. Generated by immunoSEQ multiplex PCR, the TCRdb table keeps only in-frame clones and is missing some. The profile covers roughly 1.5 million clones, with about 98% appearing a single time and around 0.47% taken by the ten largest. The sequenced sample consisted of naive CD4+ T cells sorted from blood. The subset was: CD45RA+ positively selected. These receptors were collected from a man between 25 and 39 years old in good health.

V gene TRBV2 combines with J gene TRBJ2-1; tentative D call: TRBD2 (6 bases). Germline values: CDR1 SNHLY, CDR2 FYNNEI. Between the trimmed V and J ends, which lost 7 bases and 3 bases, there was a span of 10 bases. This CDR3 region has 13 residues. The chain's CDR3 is CASTAGSYNEQFF. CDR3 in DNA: TGTGCCAGCACTGCCGGGAGCTACAATGAGCAGTTCTTC.

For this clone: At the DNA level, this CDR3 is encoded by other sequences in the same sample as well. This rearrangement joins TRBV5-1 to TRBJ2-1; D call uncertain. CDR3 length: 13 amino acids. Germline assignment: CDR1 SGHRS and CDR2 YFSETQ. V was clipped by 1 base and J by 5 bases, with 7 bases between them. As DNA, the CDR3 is TGCGCCAGCAGCTTGTCAGCGCACAATGAGCAGTTCTTC. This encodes CASSLSAHNEQFF.

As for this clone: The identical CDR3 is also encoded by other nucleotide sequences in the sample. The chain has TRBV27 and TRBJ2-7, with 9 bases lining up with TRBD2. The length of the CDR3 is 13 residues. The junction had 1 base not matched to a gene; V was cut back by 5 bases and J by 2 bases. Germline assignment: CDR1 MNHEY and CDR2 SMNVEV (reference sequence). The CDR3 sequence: CASSIAGAYEQYF. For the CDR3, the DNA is TGTGCCAGCAGTATAGCGGGGGCCTACGAGCAGTACTTC.

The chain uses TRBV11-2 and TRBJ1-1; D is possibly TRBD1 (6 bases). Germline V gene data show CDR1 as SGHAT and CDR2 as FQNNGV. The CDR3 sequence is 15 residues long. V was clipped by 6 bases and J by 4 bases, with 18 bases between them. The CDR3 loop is CASSSLGGQVTEAFF. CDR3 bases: TGTGCCAGCAGTTCTTTGGGGGGGCAAGTCACTGAAGCTTTCTTT.

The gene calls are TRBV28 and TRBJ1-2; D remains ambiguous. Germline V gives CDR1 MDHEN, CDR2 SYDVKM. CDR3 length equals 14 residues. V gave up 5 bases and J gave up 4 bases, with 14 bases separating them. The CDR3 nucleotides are TGTGCCAGCAGTCCTTTTGGGCGCCCCTATGGCTACACCTTC. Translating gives CASSPFGRPYGYTF.

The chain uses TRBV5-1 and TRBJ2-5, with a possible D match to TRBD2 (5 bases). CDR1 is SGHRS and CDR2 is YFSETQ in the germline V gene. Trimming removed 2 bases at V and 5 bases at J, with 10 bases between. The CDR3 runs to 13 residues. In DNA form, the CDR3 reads TGCGCCAGCAGCTTTCCGGGAAGGGAGACCCAGTACTTC. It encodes CASSFPGRETQYF.

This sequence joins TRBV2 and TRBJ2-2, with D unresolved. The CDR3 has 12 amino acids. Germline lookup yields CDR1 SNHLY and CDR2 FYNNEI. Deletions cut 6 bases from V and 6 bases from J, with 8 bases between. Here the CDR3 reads CASSRESGELFF. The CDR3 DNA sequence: TGTGCCAGCAGCCGAGAGTCCGGGGAGCTGTTTTTT.

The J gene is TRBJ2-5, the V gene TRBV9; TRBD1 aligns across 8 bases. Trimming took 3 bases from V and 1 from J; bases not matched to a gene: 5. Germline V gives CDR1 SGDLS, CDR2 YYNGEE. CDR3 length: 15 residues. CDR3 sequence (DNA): TGTGCCAGCAGCGGGGACAGGAGGACCCAAGAGACCCAGTACTTC. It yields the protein CASSGDRRTQETQYF.

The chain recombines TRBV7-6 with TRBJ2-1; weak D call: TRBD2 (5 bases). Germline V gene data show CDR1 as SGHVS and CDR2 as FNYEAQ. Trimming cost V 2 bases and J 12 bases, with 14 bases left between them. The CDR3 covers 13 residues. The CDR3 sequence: CASSLQVGVGQFF. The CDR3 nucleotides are TGTGCCAGCAGCTTACAGGTCGGGGTTGGGCAGTTCTTC.

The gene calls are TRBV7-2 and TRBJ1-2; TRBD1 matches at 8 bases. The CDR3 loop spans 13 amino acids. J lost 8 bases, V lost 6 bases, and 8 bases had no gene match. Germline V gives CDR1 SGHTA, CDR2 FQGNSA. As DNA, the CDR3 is TGTGCCAGCAGTCACGACAGGGGCGGCGGCTACACCTTC. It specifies CASSHDRGGGYTF.

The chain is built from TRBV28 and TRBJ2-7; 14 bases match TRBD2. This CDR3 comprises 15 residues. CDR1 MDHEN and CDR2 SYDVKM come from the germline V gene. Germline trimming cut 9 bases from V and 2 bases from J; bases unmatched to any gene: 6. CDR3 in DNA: TGTGCCAGTGTGACTAGCGGGAGGGGGACCTACGAGCAGTACTTC. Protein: CASVTSGRGTYEQYF.

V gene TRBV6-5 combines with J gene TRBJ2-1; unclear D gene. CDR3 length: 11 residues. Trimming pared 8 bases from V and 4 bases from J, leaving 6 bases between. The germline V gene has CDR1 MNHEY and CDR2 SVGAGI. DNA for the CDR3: TGTGCCAGCGGTCAATACAATGAGCAGTTCTTC. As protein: CASGQYNEQFF.

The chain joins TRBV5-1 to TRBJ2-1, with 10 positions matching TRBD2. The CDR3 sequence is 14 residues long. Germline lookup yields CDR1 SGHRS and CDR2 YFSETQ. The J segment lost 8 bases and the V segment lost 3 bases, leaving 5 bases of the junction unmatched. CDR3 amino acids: CASSYSGRRDEQFF. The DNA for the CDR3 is TGCGCCAGCAGCTATAGCGGGAGGCGAGATGAGCAGTTCTTC. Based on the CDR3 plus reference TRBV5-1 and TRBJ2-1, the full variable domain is KAGVTQTPRYLIKTRGQQVTLSCSPISGHRSVSWYQQTPGQGLQFLFEYFSETQRNKGNFPGRFSGRQFSNSRSEMNVSTLELGDSALYLCASSYSGRRDEQFFGPGTRLTVL.

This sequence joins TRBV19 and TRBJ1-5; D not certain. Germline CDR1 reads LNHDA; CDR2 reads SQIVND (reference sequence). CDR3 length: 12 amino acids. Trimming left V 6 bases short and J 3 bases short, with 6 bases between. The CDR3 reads CASRTYNQPQHF. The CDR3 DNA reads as TGTGCCAGTAGGACTTACAATCAGCCCCAGCATTTT.

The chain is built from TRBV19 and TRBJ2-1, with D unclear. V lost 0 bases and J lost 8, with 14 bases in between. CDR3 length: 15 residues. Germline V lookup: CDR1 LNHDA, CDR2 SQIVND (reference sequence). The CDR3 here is CASSIDGNLADEQFF. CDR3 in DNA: TGTGCCAGTAGTATAGATGGGAACCTGGCCGATGAGCAGTTCTTC.

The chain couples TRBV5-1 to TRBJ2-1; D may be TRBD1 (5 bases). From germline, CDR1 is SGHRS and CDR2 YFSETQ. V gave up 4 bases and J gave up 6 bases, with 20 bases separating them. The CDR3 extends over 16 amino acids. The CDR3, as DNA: TGCGCCAGCAGCGTCGATTTCAGGGTAAAGACCAATGAGCAGTTCTTC. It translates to CASSVDFRVKTNEQFF.